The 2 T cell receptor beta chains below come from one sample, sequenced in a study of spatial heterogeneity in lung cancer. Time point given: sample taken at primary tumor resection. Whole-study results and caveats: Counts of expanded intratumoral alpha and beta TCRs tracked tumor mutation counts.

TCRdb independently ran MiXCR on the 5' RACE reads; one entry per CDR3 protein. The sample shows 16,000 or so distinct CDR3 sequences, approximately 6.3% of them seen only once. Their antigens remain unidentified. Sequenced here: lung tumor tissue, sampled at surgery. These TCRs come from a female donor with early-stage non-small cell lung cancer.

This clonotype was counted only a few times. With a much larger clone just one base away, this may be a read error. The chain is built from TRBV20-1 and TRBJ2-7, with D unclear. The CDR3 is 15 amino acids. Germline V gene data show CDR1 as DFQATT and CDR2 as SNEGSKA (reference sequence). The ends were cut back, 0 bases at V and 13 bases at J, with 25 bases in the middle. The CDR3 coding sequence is TGCAGTGCTAGAGATGGTAAAGTCAGGCCATGCAACCCTTACTTC. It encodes CSARDGKVRPCNPYF.

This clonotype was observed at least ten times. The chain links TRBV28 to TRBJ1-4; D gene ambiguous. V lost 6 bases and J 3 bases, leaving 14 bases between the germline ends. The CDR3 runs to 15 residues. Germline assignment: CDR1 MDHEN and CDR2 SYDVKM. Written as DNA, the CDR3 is TGTGCCAGCAGCACCCTGACACTTTCTAATGAAAAACTGTTTTTT. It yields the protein CASSTLTLSNEKLFF.